The 6 T cell receptor beta chains below come from one sample, sequenced in a study of blood T cells in healthy people across ages. A second roughly 6 to 11 cycle PCR used barcoded and J-beta primers. TCRdb recomputed calls from the 5' RACE reads with MiXCR, one row per CDR3 protein. The table has 1.6 million or so distinct CDR3 sequences, approximately 32% seen once. What was sequenced was blood. The receptors here all came from a woman aged 30 to 39 in good health.

This chain connects TRBV18 to TRBJ2-1; 7 nucleotides agree with TRBD1. The CDR3 covers 17 residues. V was clipped by 3 bases and J by 2 bases; unmatched bases: 10. The germline V gene encodes CDR1 KGHSH and CDR2 LQKENI. CDR3 in DNA: TGTGCCAGCTCACCCATGAAGGTAGGGGGCACCTACAATGAGCAGTTCTTC. It is translated as CASSPMKVGGTYNEQFF.

The count of this clonotype is one. The chain employs TRBV5-6 and TRBJ2-5; TRBD2 matches 10 bases. The junction had 10 bases not matched to a gene; V was cut back by 6 bases and J by 5 bases. Germline CDR1 and CDR2: SGHDT and YYEEEE. The CDR3 has 15 amino acids. CDR3 in amino acids: CASTTGLARRETQYF. CDR3 coding DNA: TGTGCCAGCACCACGGGACTAGCGCGTCGGGAGACCCAGTACTTC.

The chain is built from TRBV5-1 and TRBJ2-5; a possible D gene is TRBD2 (7 bases). The germline V gene encodes CDR1 SGHRS and CDR2 YFSETQ. V shed 4 bases and J shed 5 bases, with 12 bases lying between them. CDR3 length: 13 residues. In DNA, the CDR3 is TGCGCCAGCAGCAAACAGGGAGGGGAGACCCAGTACTTC. Protein sequence: CASSKQGGETQYF.

The rearrangement links TRBV4-1 to TRBJ2-3; 15 bases match TRBD2. Germline-derived CDR1 and CDR2 are MGHRA and YSYEKL. This CDR3 contains 17 residues. J was trimmed by 6 bases and V by 0 bases; bases with no gene match: 4. The CDR3 here is CASSQEGTSGGSDTQYF. CDR3 DNA: TGCGCCAGCAGCCAAGAGGGGACTAGCGGGGGGTCGGATACGCAGTATTTT.

This clonotype was detected a few times. The rearrangement joins TRBV18 to TRBJ2-5; D ambiguous. V lost 1 base and J lost 2, with 11 bases in between. CDR3 length: 15 amino acids. The germline gives CDR1 KGHSH, CDR2 LQKENI. The CDR3 region is CASSPQLTGQETQYF. Here the CDR3 DNA reads TGTGCCAGCTCACCACAGCTAACCGGTCAAGAGACCCAGTACTTC. The complete variable domain, with remaining parts taken from reference TRBV18 and TRBJ2-5, reads NAGVMQNPRHLVRRRGQEARLRCSPMKGHSHVYWYRQLPEEGLKFMVYLQKENIIDESGMPKERFSAEFPKEGPSILRIQQVVRGDSAAYFCASSPQLTGQETQYFGPGTRLLVL.

A few counts support this clonotype. V gene TRBV5-4 combines with J gene TRBJ2-3; TRBD2 matches 12 bases. The CDR3 covers 16 residues. Germline CDR1 SGHNT, CDR2 YYREEE (reference sequence). The trim removed 3 bases at V and 3 bases at J, leaving 5 bases unmatched. CDR3 DNA sequence: TGTGCCAGCAGCTCGGACCTAGCGGGAGGGACAGATACGCAGTATTTT. The encoded protein is CASSSDLAGGTDTQYF. Full variable domain (remainder filled in from reference TRBV5-4 and TRBJ2-3): ETGVTQSPTHLIKTRGQQVTLRCSSQSGHNTVSWYQQALGQGPQFIFQYYREEENGRGNFPPRFSGLQFPNYSSELNVNALELDDSALYLCASSSDLAGGTDTQYFGPGTRLTVL.